This T cell receptor (beta chain) was sequenced in a study of OX40 agonist ivuxolimab in advanced cancers. This CDR3 has 15 amino acids. CDR1 is MGHRA and CDR2 is YSYEKL in the germline V gene. The V end was cut by 4 bases, the J end by 0 bases, with 10 bases between. This clone showed up just once. The target antigen is unknown. Findings of the study overall: It was also the case that some nonresponders had low normalized T-cell clonal expansion. The study observed clonal expansion of CD4+ and CD8+ blood T cells by week 6 at 0.1 to 3.0 mg/kg.

The repertoire was sequenced with immunoSEQ multiplex PCR; TCRdb's copy has only in-frame clones and lacks some. There are about 44,000 clones in the sample; approximately 91% occur only once, and around 20% lies in the top ten. Material: CD4+ or CD8+ T cells sorted from blood, obtained in a trial of the OX40 agonist ivuxolimab. This rearrangement joins TRBV4-1 to TRBJ1-5, with no clear D. The sequence was collected from an adult with an advanced solid tumor such as melanoma, head and neck, liver or kidney cancer. The CDR3 sequence: CASSRDRGSNQPQHF. The CDR3 bases are TGCGCCAGCAGCCGTGATCGAGGTAGCAATCAGCCCCAGCATTTT.